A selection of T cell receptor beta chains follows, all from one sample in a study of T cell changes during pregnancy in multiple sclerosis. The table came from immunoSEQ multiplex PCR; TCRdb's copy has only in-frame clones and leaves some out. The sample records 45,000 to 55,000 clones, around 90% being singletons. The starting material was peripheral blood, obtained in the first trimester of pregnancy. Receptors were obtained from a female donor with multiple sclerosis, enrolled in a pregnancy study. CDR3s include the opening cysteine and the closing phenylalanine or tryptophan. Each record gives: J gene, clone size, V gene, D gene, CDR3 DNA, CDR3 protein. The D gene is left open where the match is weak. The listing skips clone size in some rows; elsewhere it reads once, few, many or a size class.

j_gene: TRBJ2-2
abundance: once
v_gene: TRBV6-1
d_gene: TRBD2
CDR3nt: TGTGCCAGCAGTGGACTAGCGGGGGGGAACACCGGGGAGCTGTTTTTT
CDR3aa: CASSGLAGGNTGELFF

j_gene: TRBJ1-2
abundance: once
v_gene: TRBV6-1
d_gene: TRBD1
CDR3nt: TGTGCCAGCAGCCTTACAGGGGGCCCGAACTATGGCTACACCTTC
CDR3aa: CASSLTGGPNYGYTF

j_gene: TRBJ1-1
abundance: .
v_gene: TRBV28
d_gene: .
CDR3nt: TGTGCCAGCAGTCCCCTCGGCACTGAAGCTTTCTTT
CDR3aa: CASSPLGTEAFF

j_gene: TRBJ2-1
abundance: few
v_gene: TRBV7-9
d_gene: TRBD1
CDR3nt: TGTGCCAGCAGCTTAGCTAGGGACAGGGTCTACAATGAGCAGTTCTTC
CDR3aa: CASSLARDRVYNEQFF

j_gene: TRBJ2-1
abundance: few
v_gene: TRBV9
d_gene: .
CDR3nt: TGTGCCAGCAGCGTAGTGGGGAGTTACAATGAGCAGTTCTTC
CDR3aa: CASSVVGSYNEQFF

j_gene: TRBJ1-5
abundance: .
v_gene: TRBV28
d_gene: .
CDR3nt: TGTGCCAGCAGTTTGAGAGGAGGGATTAGCAATCAGCCCCAGCATTTT
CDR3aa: CASSLRGGISNQPQHF

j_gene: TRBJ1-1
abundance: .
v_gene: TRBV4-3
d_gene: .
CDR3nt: TGCGCCAGCAGCTACAGGGAGAACACTGAAGCTTTCTTT
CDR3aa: CASSYRENTEAFF

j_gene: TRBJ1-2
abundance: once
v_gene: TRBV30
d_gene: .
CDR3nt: TGTGCCTGGAGCCAGTTGCTCTATGGCTACACCTTC
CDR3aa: CAWSQLLYGYTF

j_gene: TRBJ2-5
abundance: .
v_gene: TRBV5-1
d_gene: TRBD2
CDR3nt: TGCGCCAGCAGCTCTATGACTAGCGGGGGGGTAGAGACCCAGTACTTC
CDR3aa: CASSSMTSGGVETQYF

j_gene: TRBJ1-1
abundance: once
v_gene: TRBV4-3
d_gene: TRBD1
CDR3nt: TGCGCCAGCAGCCACTCGCAGGGGGGCACTGAAGCTTTCTTT
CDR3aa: CASSHSQGGTEAFF

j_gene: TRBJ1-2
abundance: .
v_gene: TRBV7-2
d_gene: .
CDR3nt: TGTGCCAGCAGCTTAGGGGGCTCCCGAAAGGTCTATGGCTACACCTTC
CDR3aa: CASSLGGSRKVYGYTF

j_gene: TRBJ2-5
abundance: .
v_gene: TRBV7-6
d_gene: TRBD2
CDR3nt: TGTGCCAGCAGCTTAGGTAGCGGGGGGGTAATACAAGAGACCCAGTACTTC
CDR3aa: CASSLGSGGVIQETQYF

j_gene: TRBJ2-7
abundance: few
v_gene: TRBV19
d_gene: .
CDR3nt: TGTGCCAGTAGTTGGGGGGTCTCCTACGAGCAGTACTTC
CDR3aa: CASSWGVSYEQYF

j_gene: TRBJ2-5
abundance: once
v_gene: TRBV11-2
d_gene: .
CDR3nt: TGTGCCAGCAGCTTTACAGGGTCAGAGACCCAGTACTTC
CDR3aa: CASSFTGSETQYF

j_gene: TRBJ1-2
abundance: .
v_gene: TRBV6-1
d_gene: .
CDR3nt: TGTGCCAGCAGTGAAGCGCTGACAGGAGCCTATGGCTACACCTTC
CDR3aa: CASSEALTGAYGYTF

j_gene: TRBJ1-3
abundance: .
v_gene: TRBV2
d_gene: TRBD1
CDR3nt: TGTGCCAGCAGTGACCTAGTGGGGTATGACAGGGGCACTGGAAACACCATATATTTT
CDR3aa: CASSDLVGYDRGTGNTIYF

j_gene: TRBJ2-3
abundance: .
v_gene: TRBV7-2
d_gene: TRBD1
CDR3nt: TGTGCCAGCAATCGGGACAGTTTCACAGATACGCAGTATTTT
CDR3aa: CASNRDSFTDTQYF

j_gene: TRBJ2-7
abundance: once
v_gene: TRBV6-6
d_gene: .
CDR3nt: TGTGCCAGCAGTTACTCCCAGGAAGTGCAATCCTACGAGCAGTACTTC
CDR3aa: CASSYSQEVQSYEQYF

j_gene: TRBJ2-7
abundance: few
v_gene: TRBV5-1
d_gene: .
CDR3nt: TGCGCCAGCAGCTTAGGTGGTACAGACCCAGGCTACGAGCAGTACTTC
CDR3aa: CASSLGGTDPGYEQYF

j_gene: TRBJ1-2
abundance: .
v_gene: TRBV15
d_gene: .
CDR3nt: TGTGCCACCGAAGTTGAACAGGACCCGGATATATATGGCTACACCTTC
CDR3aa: CATEVEQDPDIYGYTF

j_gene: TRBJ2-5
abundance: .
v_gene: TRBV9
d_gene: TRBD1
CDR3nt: TGTGCCAGCAGCCCCCAGGACAGGGGTCAAGAGACCCAGTACTTC
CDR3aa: CASSPQDRGQETQYF

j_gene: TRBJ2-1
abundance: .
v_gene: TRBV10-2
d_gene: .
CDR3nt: TGCGCCAGCTCGAGAGGCGCCCCAACCTACAATGAGCAGTTCTTC
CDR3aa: CASSRGAPTYNEQFF

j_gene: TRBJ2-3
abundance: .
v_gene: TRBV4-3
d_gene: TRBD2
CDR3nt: TGCGCCAGCAGCCAAGACCCTCTAGCGGGGGTCACAGATACGCAGTATTTT
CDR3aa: CASSQDPLAGVTDTQYF

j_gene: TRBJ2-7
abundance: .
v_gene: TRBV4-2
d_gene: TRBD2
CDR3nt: TGTGCCAGCAGCCCCGGGCGGGGGAGTGCCTACGAGCAGTACTTC
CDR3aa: CASSPGRGSAYEQYF

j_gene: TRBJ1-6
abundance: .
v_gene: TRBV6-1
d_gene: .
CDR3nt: TGTGCCAGCAGTGAAAAAGGGGTGGATAATTCACCCCTCCACTTT
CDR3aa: CASSEKGVDNSPLHF

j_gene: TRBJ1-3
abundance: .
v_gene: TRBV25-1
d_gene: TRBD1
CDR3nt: TGTGCCAGCAGCTCAAAGCCAGGGGGGAACACCATATATTTT
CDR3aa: CASSSKPGGNTIYF

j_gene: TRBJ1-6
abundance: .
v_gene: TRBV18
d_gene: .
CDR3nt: TGTGCCAGCTCACTCACCGGGTATAATTCACCCCTCCACTTT
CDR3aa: CASSLTGYNSPLHF

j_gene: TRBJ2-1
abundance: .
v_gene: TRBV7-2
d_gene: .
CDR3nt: TGTGCCAGCAGCAGATCCCGCCTAAGCTCCTACAATGAGCAGTTCTTC
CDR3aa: CASSRSRLSSYNEQFF

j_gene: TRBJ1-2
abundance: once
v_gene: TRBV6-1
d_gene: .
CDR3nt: TGTGCCAGCAGTGGACCACAGGGCTCATGGAACTATGGCTACACCTTC
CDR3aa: CASSGPQGSWNYGYTF

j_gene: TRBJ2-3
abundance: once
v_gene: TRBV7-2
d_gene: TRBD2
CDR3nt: TGTGCCAGCAGCTTAGTAGCGGGGGGCGGAGATACGCAGTATTTT
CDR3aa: CASSLVAGGGDTQYF

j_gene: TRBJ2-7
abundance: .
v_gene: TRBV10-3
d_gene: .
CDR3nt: TGTGCCATCAGCCAACAGGAGAAACTTGCCTACGAGCAGTACTTC
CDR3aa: CAISQQEKLAYEQYF

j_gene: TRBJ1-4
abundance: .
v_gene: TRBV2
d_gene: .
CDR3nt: TGTGCCAGCAGTGTTCACCGGCAGGGAGGGTTTACTAATGAAAAACTGTTTTTT
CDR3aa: CASSVHRQGGFTNEKLFF

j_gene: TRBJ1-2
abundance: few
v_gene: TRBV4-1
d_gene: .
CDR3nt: TGCGCCAGCAGCCGCTTGGGACAAACAAACTATGGCTACACCTTC
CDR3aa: CASSRLGQTNYGYTF

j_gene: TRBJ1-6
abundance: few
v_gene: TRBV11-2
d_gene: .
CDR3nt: TGTGCCAGCAGCTTAGACAGGGCTGATTCACCCCTCCACTTT
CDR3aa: CASSLDRADSPLHF

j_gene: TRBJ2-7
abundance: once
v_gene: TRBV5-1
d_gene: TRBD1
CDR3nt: TGCGCCAGCAGCTTCGGGACAGGGGTCGGGAACGAGCAGTACTTC
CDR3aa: CASSFGTGVGNEQYF

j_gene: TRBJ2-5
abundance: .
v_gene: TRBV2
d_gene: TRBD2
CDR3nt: TGTGCCAGCAGGACTAGCGGGGGAGAGACCCAGTACTTC
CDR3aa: CASRTSGGETQYF

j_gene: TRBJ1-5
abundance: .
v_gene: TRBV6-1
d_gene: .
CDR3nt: TGTGCCAGCAGTGTTCCAGGTCAAAGCAATCAGCCCCAGCATTTT
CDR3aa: CASSVPGQSNQPQHF

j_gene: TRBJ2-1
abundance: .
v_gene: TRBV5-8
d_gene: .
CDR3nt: TGTGCCAGCAGCTTGGGGCAGGTATCCTACAATGAGCAGTTCTTC
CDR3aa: CASSLGQVSYNEQFF

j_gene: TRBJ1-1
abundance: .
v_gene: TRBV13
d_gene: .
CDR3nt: TGTGCCAGCAGCTTCGAGGGGAACACTGAAGCTTTCTTT
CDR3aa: CASSFEGNTEAFF

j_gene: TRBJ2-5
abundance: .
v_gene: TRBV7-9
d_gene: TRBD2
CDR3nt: TGTGCCAGCAGCCCCTACGGACTAGCTGTGGAGACCCAGTACTTC
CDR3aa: CASSPYGLAVETQYF

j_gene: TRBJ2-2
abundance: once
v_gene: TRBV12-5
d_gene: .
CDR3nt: TGTGCTAGTGGTTTGGAACAGGCCGGGGAGCTGTTTTTT
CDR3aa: CASGLEQAGELFF

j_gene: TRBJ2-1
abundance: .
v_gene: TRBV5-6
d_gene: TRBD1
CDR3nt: TGTGCCAGCAGCTCCCCGGGACAGGGTTTCTCAATCTGGTTCTTC
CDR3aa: CASSSPGQGFSIWFF

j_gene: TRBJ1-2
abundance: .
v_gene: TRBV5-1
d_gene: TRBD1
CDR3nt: TGCGCCAGCAGCCTGGGACAGGGGGCTACCTATGGCTACACCTTC
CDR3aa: CASSLGQGATYGYTF

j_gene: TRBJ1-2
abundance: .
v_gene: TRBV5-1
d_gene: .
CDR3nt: TGCGCCAGCAGCTTGATAACCTCGACCCGTTCGAAACAGAGCTATGGCTACACCTTC
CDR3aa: CASSLITSTRSKQSYGYTF

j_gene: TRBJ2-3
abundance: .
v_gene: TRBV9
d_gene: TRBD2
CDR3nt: TGTGCCAGCAGCCCTTGGACTAGCGGGGTCACAGATACGCAGTATTTT
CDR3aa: CASSPWTSGVTDTQYF

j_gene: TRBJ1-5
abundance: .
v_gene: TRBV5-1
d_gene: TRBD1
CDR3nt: TGCGCCAGCAGCCAAGGGACAGGGGAGAGTCAGCCCCAGCATTTT
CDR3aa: CASSQGTGESQPQHF

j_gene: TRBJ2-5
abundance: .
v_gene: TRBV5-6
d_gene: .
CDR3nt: TGTGCCAGCAGGGGATGGGGTGGGGCAGAGACCCAGTACTTC
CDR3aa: CASRGWGGAETQYF

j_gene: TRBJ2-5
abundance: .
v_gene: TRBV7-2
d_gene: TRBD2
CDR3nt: TGTGCCAGCAGCTTAGGTGTACTAGCGGGGGAGGGAGAGACCCAGTACTTC
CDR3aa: CASSLGVLAGEGETQYF

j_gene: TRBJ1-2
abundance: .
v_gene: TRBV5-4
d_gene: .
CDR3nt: TGTGCCAGCAGATCCTACGAGGGCTTAGTTGGCTACACCTTC
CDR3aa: CASRSYEGLVGYTF

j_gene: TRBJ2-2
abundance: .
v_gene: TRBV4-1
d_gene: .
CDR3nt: TGCGCCAGCAGCCAGAGGCAGGGGAACACCGGGGAGCTGTTTTTT
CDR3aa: CASSQRQGNTGELFF

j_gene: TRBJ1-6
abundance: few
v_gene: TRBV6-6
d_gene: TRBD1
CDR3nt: TGTGCCAGCAGGACTGGGACAGTTCTCTATTCACCCCTCCACTTT
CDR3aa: CASRTGTVLYSPLHF

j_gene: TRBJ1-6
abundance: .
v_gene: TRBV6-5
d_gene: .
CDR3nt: TGTGCCAGCAGTTACTCACCGGCGGCGAATTCACCCCTCCACTTT
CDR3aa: CASSYSPAANSPLHF